This T cell receptor beta chain was sequenced in a study of early stage breast cancer tumors. Across the study: Average read coverage per sample was 7.5 to 10-fold.

The CDR3 spans 16 residues. V gave up 7 bases and J gave up 3 bases, with 19 bases separating them. CDR1 is LGHNA, CDR2 YNFKEQ, per germline. Repertoires were generated with immunoSEQ multiplex PCR, while TCRdb's copy carries only in-frame clones and drops some. The table shows under 12,000 clones, with about two thirds occurring only once. The clonotype originates from a person aged 35 to 50 with breast cancer. The chain couples TRBV4-2 to TRBJ1-5, with D uncertain. The sequencing sample was made of breast tumor tissue. In DNA, the CDR3 is TGTGCCAGCAATCCCTCATGGACCCGGATCAATCAGCCCCAGCATTTT. Protein sequence: CASNPSWTRINQPQHF.